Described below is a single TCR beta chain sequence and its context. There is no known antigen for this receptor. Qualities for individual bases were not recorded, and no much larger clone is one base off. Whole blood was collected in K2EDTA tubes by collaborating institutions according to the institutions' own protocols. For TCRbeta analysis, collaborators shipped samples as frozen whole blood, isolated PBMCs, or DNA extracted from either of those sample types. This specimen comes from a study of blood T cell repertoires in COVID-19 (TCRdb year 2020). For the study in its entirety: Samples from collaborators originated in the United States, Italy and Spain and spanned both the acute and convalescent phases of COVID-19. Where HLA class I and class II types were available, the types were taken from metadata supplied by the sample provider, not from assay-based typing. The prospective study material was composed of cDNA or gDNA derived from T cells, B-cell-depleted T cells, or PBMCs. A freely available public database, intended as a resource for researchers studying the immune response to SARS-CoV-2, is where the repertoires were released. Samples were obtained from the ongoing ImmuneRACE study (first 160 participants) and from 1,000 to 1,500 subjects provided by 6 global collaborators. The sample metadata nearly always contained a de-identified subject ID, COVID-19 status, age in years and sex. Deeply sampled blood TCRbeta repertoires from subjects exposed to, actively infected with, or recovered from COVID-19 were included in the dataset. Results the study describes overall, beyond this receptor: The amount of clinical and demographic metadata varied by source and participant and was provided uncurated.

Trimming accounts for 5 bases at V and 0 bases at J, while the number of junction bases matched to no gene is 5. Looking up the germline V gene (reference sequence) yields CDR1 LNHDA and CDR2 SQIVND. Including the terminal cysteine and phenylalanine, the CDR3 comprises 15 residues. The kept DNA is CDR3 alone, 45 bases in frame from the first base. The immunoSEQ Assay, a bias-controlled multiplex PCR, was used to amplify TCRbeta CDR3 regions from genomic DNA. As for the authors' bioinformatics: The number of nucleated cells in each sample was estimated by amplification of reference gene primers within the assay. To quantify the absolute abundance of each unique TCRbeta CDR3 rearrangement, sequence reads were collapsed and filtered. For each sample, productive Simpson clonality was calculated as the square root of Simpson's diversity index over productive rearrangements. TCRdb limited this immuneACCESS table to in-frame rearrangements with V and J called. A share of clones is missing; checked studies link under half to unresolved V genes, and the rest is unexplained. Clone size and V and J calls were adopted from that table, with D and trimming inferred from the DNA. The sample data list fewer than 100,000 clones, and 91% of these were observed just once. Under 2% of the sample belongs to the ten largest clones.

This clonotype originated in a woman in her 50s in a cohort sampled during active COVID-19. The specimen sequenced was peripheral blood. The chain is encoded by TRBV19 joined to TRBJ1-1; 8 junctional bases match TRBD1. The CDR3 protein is CASSGRTGMNTEAFF. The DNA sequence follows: TGTGCCAGTAGTGGACGGACAGGGATGAACACTGAAGCTTTCTTT.